The clone carrying this TCR beta chain came up many times. V gave up 8 bases and J gave up 0 bases, with 27 bases separating them. This CDR3 has 19 residues. CDR1 is MDHEN and CDR2 is SYDVKM in the germline V gene. These data are taken from a study of T cells in Graves' hyperthyroidism and ophthalmopathy. Amplification of TCR beta CDR3 regions used RNA as the template. In the first-round RT-PCR of the TCR CDR3, the HTBI primer set was used. MiXCR, applied by TCRdb to the multiplex PCR reads, yields one record per CDR3 protein. The table shows around 350,000 distinct CDR3 sequences, with more than 14% occurring only once.

The chain uses TRBV28 and TRBJ2-3, with a weak D call TRBD1 (7 bases). The receptor was derived from a woman aged 25 to 39 with Graves' ophthalmopathy. The sample consisted of blood. Written as DNA, the CDR3 is TGTGCCAGCGTTTTCTATCCGGAGGAGGGGACAGATAGCACAGATACGCAGTATTTT. This translates into CASVFYPEEGTDSTDTQYF.